The 20 T cell receptor beta chains below were found in one sample sequenced in a study of cytomegalovirus exposure and HLA in healthy donors. In the PCR, 60 Vbeta and 13 Jbeta primers were used. Assay: immunoSEQ multiplex PCR; the TCRdb copy retains only in-frame clones and omits some. Recorded for this sample: around 42,000 clones. Sequenced: PBMCs. The origin of the receptors is a man aged 25 to 45 in good health and CMV-seronegative.

The chain uses TRBV6-6 and TRBJ2-3, with 9 bases aligning to TRBD1. CDR3 length: 15 amino acids. With V trimmed by 6 bases and J by 3 bases, 7 bases remained unmatched. Per the germline V gene, CDR1 is MNHNY and CDR2 is SVGAGI (reference sequence). The DNA for the CDR3 is TGTGCCAGCAGAATCAGCGGGACAGGGACAGATACGCAGTATTTT. As protein: CASRISGTGTDTQYF.

The V gene is TRBV19, the J gene TRBJ2-7; 9 nucleotides agree with TRBD2. The CDR3 has 15 amino acids. Germline loops: CDR1 LNHDA, CDR2 SQIVND (reference sequence). V shed 5 bases and J 4 bases; nucleotides not matched to a gene: 9. The CDR3 DNA reads TGTGCCAGTAGTCGGGCGGGAGGGCCGGGTTACGAGCAGTACTTC. Its protein is CASSRAGGPGYEQYF.

The V gene is TRBV19, the J gene TRBJ2-1; 7 positions agree with TRBD1. The CDR3 runs to 12 residues. V was clipped by 9 bases and J by 5 bases; unmatched bases: 4. Germline V lookup: CDR1 LNHDA, CDR2 SQIVND (reference sequence). CDR3 protein: CASRQGDNEQFF. The CDR3 DNA reads TGTGCCAGCCGCCAGGGGGACAATGAGCAGTTCTTC.

The genes are TRBV14 and TRBJ2-7, with D uncertain. Trimming cost V 1 base and J 2 bases, with 6 bases left between them. Germline CDR1 and CDR2: SGHDN and FVKESK. This CDR3 comprises 13 residues. The CDR3 spells CASSQGQTYEQYF. For the CDR3, the DNA is TGTGCCAGCAGCCAAGGACAAACCTACGAGCAGTACTTC.

This chain connects TRBV5-6 to TRBJ1-2; TRBD1 agrees at 8 bases. In germline, CDR1 is SGHDT, CDR2 YYEEEE. The CDR3 sequence is 14 residues long. V lost 0 bases to trimming and J lost 8 bases; unmatched junction nucleotides: 6. DNA of the CDR3: TGTGCCAGCAGCTTGGTGCAGGGGGCGGGAGGCTACACCTTC. Protein sequence: CASSLVQGAGGYTF.

The V gene is TRBV4-3, the J gene TRBJ2-5, with unresolved D. The CDR3 length is 13 residues. Germline-derived CDR1 and CDR2 are LGHNA and YSLEER. V lost 0 bases to trimming and J lost 2 bases, with 4 bases between them. The DNA for the CDR3 is TGCGCCAGCAGCCAAGACGTTCAAGAGACCCAGTACTTC. It specifies CASSQDVQETQYF.

The chain is built from TRBV4-3 and TRBJ2-2, with D uncertain. CDR3 length equals 16 residues. Germline assignment: CDR1 LGHNA and CDR2 YSLEER. The germline V and J ends were trimmed by 3 bases and 4 bases, with 15 bases remaining between them. The CDR3 DNA sequence: TGCGCCAGCAGCCAGGTGGGCCTTCTGGCCACCGGGGAGCTGTTTTTT. This translates into CASSQVGLLATGELFF.

For the CDR3, the DNA is TGTGCCAGTAGTATCGCGGGGGGACTAGCGGGAGAGGTGGTCACAGATACGCAGTATTTT. Translating it yields CASSIAGGLAGEVVTDTQYF. J is TRBJ2-3 and V is TRBV19, with 14 bases fitting TRBD2. Per the germline V gene, CDR1 is LNHDA and CDR2 is SQIVND (reference sequence). The CDR3 sequence is 20 residues long. J was trimmed by 2 bases and V by 3 bases; bases with no gene match: 13.

This chain links TRBV4-1 with TRBJ2-2; 9 positions match TRBD2. Germline trimming cut 1 base from V and 7 bases from J; bases unmatched to any gene: 10. Germline-derived CDR1 and CDR2 are MGHRA and YSYEKL. This CDR3 is 17 amino acids long. Here the CDR3 DNA reads TGCGCCAGCAGCCAAGCTTTGCGGGAGGGCCGGGGCGGGGAGCTGTTTTTT. This sequence encodes CASSQALREGRGGELFF.

The rearrangement joins TRBV4-1 to TRBJ1-4; TRBD1 matches at 9 bases. J was trimmed by 3 bases and V by 5 bases; bases with no gene match: 4. CDR1 is MGHRA and CDR2 is YSYEKL in the germline V gene. This CDR3 contains 15 residues. CDR3 in amino acids: CASSKRQGANEKLFF. The CDR3 DNA reads as TGCGCCAGCAGCAAACGACAGGGGGCTAATGAAAAACTGTTTTTT.

The chain links TRBV6-1 to TRBJ2-5, with 7 bases lining up with TRBD2. The CDR3 is made up of 13 amino acids. Per germline, CDR1 MNHNS and CDR2 SASEGT. V lost 5 bases to trimming and J lost 5 bases; unmatched junction nucleotides: 5. For the CDR3, the DNA is TGTGCCAGCAGTCTACTAGCGCTTGAGACCCAGTACTTC. This gives the protein CASSLLALETQYF.

This chain uses TRBV7-6 with TRBJ2-7; 11 nucleotides match TRBD2. The length of the CDR3 is 16 residues. Germline V CDR1 and CDR2: SGHVS, FNYEAQ. V lost 4 bases, J lost 5 bases, and 10 bases stayed unmatched. The CDR3 here is CASSSRATSGRDEQYF. CDR3 nucleotide sequence: TGTGCCAGCAGCTCCCGCGCCACTAGCGGGAGAGACGAGCAGTACTTC.

The chain employs TRBV20-1 and TRBJ2-3; a possible D gene is TRBD2 (6 bases). Looked up from germline, CDR1 is DFQATT and CDR2 is SNEGSKA (reference sequence). The CDR3 runs to 11 residues. V was trimmed by 3 bases and J by 7 bases, leaving 8 bases between them. CDR3 bases: TGCAGTGCTAGGGGACTTCATACGCAGTATTTT. Protein: CSARGLHTQYF.

The J gene is TRBJ1-2, the V gene TRBV6-5; D not certain. Trimming took 0 bases from V and 4 from J, leaving 9 bases between them. Germline-derived CDR1 and CDR2 are MNHEY and SVGAGI. CDR3 size: 14 residues. In DNA form, the CDR3 reads TGTGCCAGCAGTTACTCGTTCGGGGTCTATGGCTACACCTTC. It specifies CASSYSFGVYGYTF.

The chain recombines TRBV7-2 with TRBJ2-3; the D gene is possibly TRBD2 (5 bases). CDR1 and CDR2 (germline): SGHTA, FQGNSA. With 1 base removed from V and 0 bases from J, the gap between germline ends came to 8 bases. CDR3 length equals 15 residues. For the CDR3, the DNA is TGTGCCAGCAGCTTAGTACGGGATAGCACAGATACGCAGTATTTT. This codes for CASSLVRDSTDTQYF.

The V gene is TRBV19, the J gene TRBJ2-7; 9 bases match TRBD2. CDR1 is LNHDA, CDR2 SQIVND, per germline (reference sequence). The CDR3 runs to 15 residues. V shed 4 bases and J 4 bases; nucleotides not matched to a gene: 8. The CDR3 reads CASSTAGGPGYEQYF. As DNA, the CDR3 is TGTGCCAGTAGTACCGCGGGAGGGCCAGGGTACGAGCAGTACTTC.

This sequence joins TRBV18 and TRBJ2-5; possible D gene TRBD2, 6 bases. Germline V lookup: CDR1 KGHSH, CDR2 LQKENI. The CDR3 has 14 amino acids. The V gene lost 2 bases and the J gene lost 1 base, with 8 bases spanning the gap. The CDR3 protein is CASSPWDSQETQYF. DNA of the CDR3: TGTGCCAGCTCACCATGGGACTCCCAAGAGACCCAGTACTTC.

This chain uses TRBV6-6 with TRBJ2-1; TRBD2 matches 7 bases. The CDR3 contains 15 residues. V dropped 7 bases and J dropped 2; count of bases not matched to a gene: 8. The germline gives CDR1 MNHNY, CDR2 SVGAGI (reference sequence). CDR3 DNA sequence: TGTGCCAGCACTCTAGCGGCAAGAACCTACAATGAGCAGTTCTTC. Protein product: CASTLAARTYNEQFF.

With regard to this clone: Mismatch with germline at one junction end may stem from a read error. The chain combines TRBV19 with TRBJ2-7; 8 positions agree with TRBD1. The germline CDR1 and CDR2 sequences are LNHDA and SQIVND (reference sequence). The CDR3 consists of 14 residues. As DNA, the CDR3 is TGTGCCAGTAGCTTACCGGGACAGGCGCCGAATGTAAACTTC. Encoded protein: CASSLPGQAPNVNF.

Concerning this clone: Other DNA sequences from this sample encode an identical CDR3 as well. The genes are TRBV7-9 and TRBJ2-7; TRBD1 might be the D (6 bases). The CDR3 is made up of 12 amino acids. In germline, CDR1 is SEHNR, CDR2 FQNEAQ (reference sequence). V was pared by 5 bases and J by 3 bases, with 8 bases between. CDR3 amino acids: CASSPRGYEQYF. Here the CDR3 DNA reads TGTGCCAGCAGCCCCAGGGGCTACGAGCAGTACTTC.